This paragraph covers one T cell receptor (beta chain) sequence. The junction shows a germline mismatch at one end, possibly a read error. TCRdb re-called the 5' RACE reads with MiXCR, one entry per CDR3 protein. The sample includes roughly 99,000 distinct CDR3 sequences, around 10% of them seen just once. The sample comes from a study of early T cells in non-severe SARS-CoV-2 infection. In the study overall: Sequencing used unsorted whole-blood bulk RNA, so chains lack pairing.

Germline V gene data show CDR1 as LNHDA and CDR2 as SQIVND (reference sequence). This CDR3 is 12 amino acids long. The receptor comes from an adult who was a healthcare worker with PCR-confirmed SARS-CoV-2 infection or an uninfected control (not recorded which). The rearrangement links TRBV19 to TRBJ1-2, with D uncertain. Sequenced sample: whole blood. The DNA of the CDR3 is TGTGCCACAACTGAGAGCAACTATGGCTTCACCTTC. Its translation is CATTESNYGFTF. Using reference TRBV19 and TRBJ1-2 for the parts outside the CDR3, the full variable domain is DGGITQSPKYLFRKEGQNVTLSCEQNLNHDAMYWYRQDPGQGLRLIYYSQIVNDFQKGDIAEGYSVSREKKESFPLTVTSAQKNPTAFYLCATTESNYGFTFGSGTRLTVV.